This T cell receptor (beta chain) came from a study of blood T cell repertoires in COVID-19. The overall study: Spain, Italy and the United States supplied samples that represented acute and convalescent COVID-19. The cDNA or gDNA used as material had been derived from T cells, B-cell-depleted T cells, or PBMCs.

Unmatched junction bases numbered 14, after V lost 4 bases and J lost 1 base. The CDR3 has 18 amino acids. Germline CDR1 is MNHEY and CDR2 is SVGEGT. In the study's own analysis: The authors estimated nucleated cell counts from reference gene primer amplification. Libraries were prepared by immunoSEQ multiplex PCR; TCRdb keeps only in-frame clonotypes and omits some of them. V and J calls and clone size come straight from that table; D and trimming were deduced from the DNA. Among 350,000 to 450,000 clones, around 89% were seen once, and the ten largest hold around 1.3%. Source material: peripheral blood. The sequence was collected from a man in his forties with acute or convalescent COVID-19. The rearrangement uses TRBV6-2 or TRBV6-3 and TRBJ2-3; 7 nucleotides match TRBD1. The CDR3 DNA follows: TGTGCCAGCAGTTCACATCCGGACAGGCCCGTTGGCACAGATACGCAGTATTTT. It codes for CASSSHPDRPVGTDTQYF.